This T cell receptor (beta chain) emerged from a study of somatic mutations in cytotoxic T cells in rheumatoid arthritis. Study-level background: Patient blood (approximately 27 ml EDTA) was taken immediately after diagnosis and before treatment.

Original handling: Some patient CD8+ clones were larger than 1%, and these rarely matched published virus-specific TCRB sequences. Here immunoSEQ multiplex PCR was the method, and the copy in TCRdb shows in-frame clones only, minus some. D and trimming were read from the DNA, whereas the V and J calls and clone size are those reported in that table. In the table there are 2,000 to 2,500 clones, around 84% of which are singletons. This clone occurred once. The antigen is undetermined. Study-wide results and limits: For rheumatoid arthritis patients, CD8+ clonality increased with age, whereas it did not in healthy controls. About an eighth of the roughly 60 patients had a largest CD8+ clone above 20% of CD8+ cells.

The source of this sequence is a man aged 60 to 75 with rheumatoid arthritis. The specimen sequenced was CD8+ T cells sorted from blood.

In DNA form, the CDR3 reads TGTGCCAGCAGTTTAGGCGGGGGCTACGAGCAGTACGTC. It is translated as CASSLGGGYEQYV. The V and J genes are TRBV28 and TRBJ2-7, with TRBD2 matching over 7 bases. Trimming at V came to 2 bases and at J to 3 bases, leaving 1 base not matched to a gene. There are 13 residues in the CDR3. Germline V gene lookup returns CDR1 MDHEN and CDR2 SYDVKM.